This paragraph reports one T cell receptor beta chain. Its antigen remains unknown. The CDR3 loop spans 14 amino acids. In germline, CDR1 is MDHEN, CDR2 SYDVKM. V gave up 5 bases and J gave up 3 bases; unmatched junction bases: 4. The entry originates in a study of cytomegalovirus exposure and HLA in healthy donors. The PCR used 60 Vbeta and 13 Jbeta primers. Sequencing used immunoSEQ multiplex PCR; TCRdb keeps in-frame clones, though not all of them. The sample records 73,000 or so clones, over 65% being singletons. Whole-study results and caveats: A later analysis reportedly found that, within productive TCRs, an Asian-associated ancestry cluster had fewer N-insertions than the mean observed across the 666 donors. In a later analysis, compared with equally common non-associated chains, HLA-associated beta chains were more expanded. Many donors carried some public TCRs, although rarity characterized most TCR sequences.

The V gene is TRBV28, the J gene TRBJ1-5; the match to TRBD1 covers 7 bases. Sequencing input: PBMCs. The receptor's source is a woman in her thirties or forties in good health and CMV-seropositive. In nucleotides, the CDR3 is TGTGCCAGCAGTCGGGACAGATTCAATCAGCCCCAGCATTTT. Its protein product is CASSRDRFNQPQHF.